These 26 T cell receptor beta chains originate from one sample sequenced in a study of Graves' ophthalmopathy and Graves' hyperthyroidism. RNA transcripts served as template for amplifying TCR beta CDR3 sequences. RT-PCR with HTBI primers came first, then second-round multiplex PCR. Each CDR3 protein is one row after TCRdb ran MiXCR on the multiplex PCR reads. Of hundreds of thousands of distinct CDR3 sequences in the sample, 35% to 50% were seen once. The sequenced sample was peripheral blood. The receptors originated from an adult man with Graves' ophthalmopathy.

This clonotype appeared many times. The V and J genes are TRBV29-1 and TRBJ1-2; D not certain. The CDR3 sequence is 12 residues long. CDR1 is SQVTM and CDR2 is ANQGSEA in the germline V gene. V was trimmed by 6 bases and J by 2 bases, leaving 10 bases between them. This CDR3 reads CSVQPENYGYTF. CDR3 bases: TGCAGCGTCCAACCCGAGAACTATGGCTACACCTTC.

Of note for this clonotype: Sequence at one end of the junction differs from germline and may be a read error. V gene TRBV7-9 combines with J gene TRBJ2-2; 10 bases are a match to TRBD2. The CDR3 covers 17 residues. Germline CDR1 SEHNR, CDR2 FQNEAQ (reference sequence). The DNA of the CDR3 is TGCGCCAGCAGCCAAGAAGACCTAGCGGGAGCCTCCGGGGAGCTGTTTTTT. Amino acid sequence: CASSQEDLAGASGELFF.

The chain is built from TRBV20-1 and TRBJ2-6; D is ambiguous. Trimming took off 4 bases at V and 2 bases at J, with 3 bases between the two ends. Germline values: CDR1 DFQATT, CDR2 SNEGSKA (reference sequence). The CDR3 totals 12 residues. The CDR3 DNA is TGCAGTGCTACCCCTGGGGCCAACGTCCTGACTTTC. This codes for CSATPGANVLTF.

This rearrangement joins TRBV20-1 to TRBJ2-7, with 7 bases aligning to TRBD2. There are 15 residues in the CDR3. The trim removed 0 bases at V and 3 bases at J, leaving 8 bases unmatched. Germline V lookup: CDR1 DFQATT, CDR2 SNEGSKA (reference sequence). DNA of the CDR3: TGCAGTGCTAGAGATAGGGAGGGCAGGTTCTACGAGCAGTACTTC. Its translation: CSARDREGRFYEQYF.

As concerns this clonotype: Just one base apart from a much larger clone, this may be a read error. Likely a read error: the CDR3 ends without its conserved phenylalanine or tryptophan. V usage is TRBV11-2 and J usage is TRBJ2-5; TRBD1 is a possible D gene (5 bases). V was cut by 3 bases and J by 2 bases, with 7 bases left in between. CDR1 SGHAT and CDR2 FQNNGV come from the germline V gene. The CDR3 consists of 13 residues. This CDR3 reads CASSFSGQETQYS. In DNA form, the CDR3 reads TGTGCCAGCAGCTTCTCAGGGCAAGAGACCCAGTACTCC.

The V call is TRBV6-1, the J call TRBJ2-6, with D possibly being TRBD2 (5 bases). The CDR3 has 16 amino acids. V was trimmed by 6 bases and J by 0 bases, leaving 12 bases between them. The V gene's germline CDR1 is MNHNS and CDR2 SASEGT. The CDR3 sequence: CASRPGRDSGANVLTF. In nucleotides, the CDR3 is TGTGCCAGCAGGCCAGGACGGGACTCTGGGGCCAACGTCCTGACTTTC.

Many counts were recorded for this clonotype. With a much larger clone just one base away, this may be a read error. This rearrangement joins TRBV25-1 to TRBJ2-7; D remains unclear. The ends were cut back, 2 bases at V and 3 bases at J, with 2 bases in the middle. The CDR3 length is 11 residues. Germline lookup yields CDR1 MGHDK and CDR2 SYGVNS. CDR3 nucleotides: TGTGCCAGCAGTGAAGACTACGAGCAGTACTTC. Residues: CASSEDYEQYF.

The chain uses TRBV20-1 and TRBJ2-7, with TRBD2 matching 9 bases. The length of the CDR3 is 16 residues. CDR1 is DFQATT and CDR2 is SNEGSKA in the germline V gene (reference sequence). Losses at the gene ends were 6 bases for V and 2 bases for J; bases not matched to a gene: 14. The CDR3 sequence: CSAWSVRLAGTYEQYF. CDR3 bases: TGCAGTGCCTGGAGTGTACGTCTAGCGGGGACCTACGAGCAGTACTTC.

Regarding this clonotype: Being one base from a much bigger clone, this may be a read error. J is TRBJ2-7 and V is TRBV19; D possibly corresponds to TRBD1 (6 bases). There are 14 residues in the CDR3. Germline values: CDR1 LNHDA, CDR2 SQIVND (reference sequence). V was cut by 3 bases and J by 0 bases, with 9 bases left in between. The DNA of the CDR3 is TGTGCCAGTAGTATCAGGGGTTGCTCCTACGAGCAGTACTTC. Translating it yields CASSIRGCSYEQYF. The full variable domain, in which reference TRBV19 and TRBJ2-7 provide the parts outside the CDR3, is DGGITQSPKYLFRKEGQNVTLSCEQNLNHDAMYWYRQDPGQGLRLIYYSQIVNDFQKGDIAEGYSVSREKKESFPLTVTSAQKNPTAFYLCASSIRGCSYEQYFGPGTRLTVT.

This clonotype showed up many times. This sequence joins TRBV19 and TRBJ2-6; weak D call: TRBD2 (5 bases). The CDR3 extends over 14 amino acids. Germline CDR1 reads LNHDA; CDR2 reads SQIVND (reference sequence). V was trimmed by 3 bases and J by 4 bases, leaving 7 bases between them. The CDR3 nucleotides are TGTGCCAGTAGTATGGGAGCAGGGGCCAACGTCCTGACTTTC. This codes for CASSMGAGANVLTF.

Concerning this clonotype itself: The junction differs from germline at one of its ends, possibly a read error. The genes are TRBV6-2 or TRBV6-3 and TRBJ2-5; 9 bases fit TRBD2. From germline, CDR1 is MNHEY and CDR2 SVGEGT. This CDR3 comprises 15 residues. CDR3 loop: CASSGGTSPGEAQHF. In nucleotides, the CDR3 is TGTGCCAGCAGTGGGGGGACTAGCCCTGGAGAGGCCCAGCACTTC.

This clonotype was detected ten times or more. The chain has TRBV7-2 and TRBJ1-5; D is possibly TRBD1 (6 bases). V was shortened by 4 bases and J by 1 base, with 14 bases between the two germline ends. CDR3 size: 16 residues. Looked up from germline, CDR1 is SGHTA and CDR2 is FQGNSA. Here the CDR3 reads CASSSGAGVSNQPQHF. CDR3 sequence (DNA): TGTGCCAGCAGCTCGGGGGCGGGGGTGAGCAATCAGCCCCAGCATTTT.

This clonotype showed up many times. The chain links TRBV29-1 to TRBJ1-3; D may be TRBD1 (6 bases). V was clipped by 2 bases and J by 7 bases, with 12 bases between them. Germline V gives CDR1 SQVTM, CDR2 ANQGSEA. The CDR3 contains 13 residues. CDR3 region: CSVESGVGNTIYF. For the CDR3, the DNA is TGCAGCGTTGAATCAGGGGTCGGGAACACCATATATTTT. Together with reference TRBV29-1 and TRBJ1-3, the CDR3 gives the full variable domain: SAVISQKPSRDICQRGTSLTIQCQVDSQVTMMFWYRQQPGQSLTLIATANQGSEATYESGFVIDKFPISRPNLTFSTLTVSNMSPEDSSIYLCSVESGVGNTIYFGEGSWLTVV.

There are many counts of this clonotype. The chain is built from TRBV15 and TRBJ2-5; TRBD1 might be the D (6 bases). CDR1 LNHNV and CDR2 YYDKDF come from the germline V gene (reference sequence). The ends were cut back, 0 bases at V and 7 bases at J, with 15 bases in the middle. CDR3 length: 15 residues. CDR3 region: CATSRDWDTTGTQYF. CDR3 DNA sequence: TGTGCCACCAGCAGAGATTGGGACACGACGGGGACCCAGTACTTC.

The table lists this clonotype with many counts. J is TRBJ1-1 and V is TRBV13; no firm D call. V shed 3 bases and J shed 3 bases, with 14 bases lying between them. The CDR3 extends over 15 amino acids. Germline V gene lookup returns CDR1 PRHDT and CDR2 FYEKMQ (reference sequence). Here the CDR3 reads CASSFLERLDTEAFF. DNA of the CDR3: TGTGCCAGCAGCTTCCTGGAACGGCTGGACACTGAAGCTTTCTTT.

The chain couples TRBV10-2 to TRBJ1-2, with 8 positions matching TRBD1. J was trimmed by 7 bases and V by 10 bases; bases with no gene match: 14. Germline V gives CDR1 WSHSY, CDR2 SAAADI. This CDR3 is 14 amino acids long. This CDR3 is CATEGDRPLSGYTF. DNA of the CDR3: TGCGCCACGGAGGGGGACAGGCCCCTAAGTGGCTACACCTTC.

This clonotype has just a few counts. CDR3: CASGPSGGNTEAFF. The CDR3, as DNA: TGTGCTAGTGGTCCTTCAGGGGGGAACACTGAAGCTTTCTTT. The rearrangement joins TRBV12-5 to TRBJ1-1, with 7 bases fitting TRBD1. The CDR3 extends over 14 amino acids. Germline V gene lookup returns CDR1 LGHNT and CDR2 FRNRAP. V was pared by 5 bases and J by 1 base, with 4 bases of the junction left unmatched.

V and J are TRBV7-9 and TRBJ2-7, with 7 bases identical to TRBD2. This CDR3 spans 15 amino acids. Trimming removed 2 bases from V and 6 bases from J; junction bases left unmatched: 10. Looked up from germline, CDR1 is SEHNR and CDR2 is FQNEAQ (reference sequence). The CDR3 DNA reads as TGTGCCAGCAGCTTATCCCCAGTCCGGGGGGTCGAGCAGTACTTC. Amino acids: CASSLSPVRGVEQYF.

This clonotype has more than one count but fewer than ten. The rearrangement joins TRBV20-1 to TRBJ2-7, with D possibly being TRBD1 (6 bases). Between the trimmed V and J ends, which lost 0 bases and 3 bases, there was a span of 12 bases. This CDR3 has 14 amino acids. Germline CDR1 DFQATT, CDR2 SNEGSKA (reference sequence). The CDR3 loop reads CSAREQGRGYEQYF. As DNA, the CDR3 is TGCAGTGCTAGAGAGCAGGGGCGAGGCTACGAGCAGTACTTC.

Points on this clonotype: The junction shows a germline mismatch at one end, possibly a read error. The chain recombines TRBV25-1 with TRBJ1-2, with a weak D call TRBD1 (6 bases). Germline values: CDR1 MGHDK, CDR2 SYGVNS. This CDR3 region has 14 residues. The CDR3 nucleotides are TGTGCCAGCAGTGATAGTGCCGGGGAGCTGGGGACATTCTTC. Protein product: CASSDSAGELGTFF.

This clonotype was counted a few times. The V gene is TRBV10-3, the J gene TRBJ2-7; 10 bases match TRBD2. CDR1 is ENHRY and CDR2 is SYGVKD in the germline V gene. V dropped 6 bases and J dropped 1; count of bases not matched to a gene: 12. The CDR3 is made up of 17 amino acids. The CDR3 region has the DNA TGTGCCATCAGCTCGACTAGCGGGTCGGGATGGTCCTACGAGCAGTACTTC. Amino acid sequence: CAISSTSGSGWSYEQYF.

The rearrangement links TRBV7-8 to TRBJ2-7; tentatively, D is TRBD1 or TRBD2 (5 bases each). Germline values: CDR1 SGHVS, CDR2 FQNEAQ. V lost 6 bases, J lost 4 bases, and 19 bases lay in between. This CDR3 has 15 amino acids. This chain's CDR3 is CASSYSRGAEYEQYF. CDR3 nucleotides: TGTGCCAGCAGTTACTCGAGGGGTGCGGAATACGAGCAGTACTTC.

Turning to this clonotype: At one end, the junction sequence differs from germline, possibly due to a read error. The chain couples TRBV10-2 to TRBJ2-7; 10 bases match TRBD2. The V gene's germline CDR1 is WSHSY and CDR2 SAAADI. CDR3 size: 14 residues. The CDR3 DNA sequence: TGTGCCAGCAGTTACCTAGCGGGAGTGGCCGAGCAGTACTTC. This encodes CASSYLAGVAEQYF.

This clonotype is a singleton in its sample. This clone may be a read error of a much larger clone one base away. The gene calls are TRBV6-5 and TRBJ1-1; TRBD1 might be the D (6 bases). The CDR3 is 11 amino acids. Germline CDR1 and CDR2: MNHEY and SVGAGI. The CDR3 loop is CAISYNGGAFF. CDR3 DNA: TGTGCCATCAGTTACAACGGGGGCGCTTTCTTT.

About this clonotype itself: A much larger clone differs by one base, so this may be a read error. This chain joins TRBV29-1 and TRBJ2-5, with 10 bases fitting TRBD2. Germline values: CDR1 SQVTM, CDR2 ANQGSEA. The length of the CDR3 is 12 residues. The CDR3 is CGVGLAEETQYF. For the CDR3, the DNA is TGCGGCGTTGGACTAGCGGAAGAGACCCAGTACTTC.

This rearrangement joins TRBV7-9 to TRBJ1-5, with D unresolved. Germline-derived CDR1 and CDR2 are SEHNR and FQNEAQ (reference sequence). The CDR3 runs 14 residues. V was trimmed by 5 bases and J by 2 bases, leaving 10 bases between them. CDR3 amino acids: CASSPQLGNQPQHF. DNA for the CDR3: TGTGCCAGCAGCCCCCAGCTAGGCAATCAGCCCCAGCATTTT.